This T cell receptor beta chain was sequenced during a study of long-term antiretroviral therapy in people with HIV. The assay used was immunoSEQ (version v3.0), run at survey level. Only in-frame clones appear in the TCRdb table, and some are missing; sequencing was by immunoSEQ multiplex PCR. The sample shows some 27,000 clones, roughly 84% of them seen only once. The CDR3 loop spans 14 amino acids. V dropped 5 bases and J dropped 5 bases, with 12 bases sitting between them. CDR1 SGHVS and CDR2 FQNEAQ come from the germline V gene. This clonotype was sampled from a man younger than 35 with HIV. This rearrangement joins TRBV7-8 to TRBJ2-2, with D possibly TRBD1 on 5 matching bases. The sequenced sample was unsorted PBMCs, obtained 0.4 years after starting antiretroviral therapy. In DNA form, the CDR3 reads TGTGCCAGCAGCCAAGATCCAGGGACCGGGGAGCTGTTTTTT. This gives the protein CASSQDPGTGELFF.